This TCR beta chain came from a study of T cell repertoires in cytomegalovirus infection. MiXCR, applied by TCRdb to the reads, yields one record per CDR3 protein. The repertoire holds approximately 110,000 distinct CDR3 sequences, with roughly 41% as singletons. For this clonotype: Its specificity is unknown.

The CDR3 length is 12 residues. The V end was cut by 6 bases, the J end by 5 bases, with 10 bases between. The germline CDR1 and CDR2 sequences are MNHNY and SVGAGI (reference sequence). The source material was CD8+ T cells from cultured PBMCs, sampled from culture after CMV antigen stimulation. The sequence derives from a human donor in good health (CMV status not recorded). Some clones in this sample may be carry-over from other donors' samples. The chain has TRBV6-6 and TRBJ2-5; D may be TRBD2 (5 bases). The CDR3 sequence is CASSFGIETQYF. The CDR3 coding sequence is TGTGCCAGCAGCTTCGGGATCGAGACCCAGTACTTC.